This is a list of T cell receptor beta chains from one sample in a study of Ad26.COV2.S vaccination and SARS-CoV-2 variants. Method: immunoSEQ multiplex PCR; TCRdb's copy keeps in-frame clones and lacks some. The table includes about 350,000 clones, 70% to 90% detected once. Sequenced here: peripheral blood, sampled in a trial of Ad26.COV2.S vaccine versus placebo. These receptors all stem from a person aged 18-60 years who received the Ad26.COV2.S COVID-19 vaccine or a placebo. The CDR3 runs from the conserved cysteine through the conserved F or W. The D gene is left open where the match is weak. Size values are once, few and many counts, or a class for expanded clones, and some rows have none.

d_call: TRBD1; j_call: TRBJ1-4; clone_size: once; v_call: TRBV7-2; cdr3_aa: CASSLNRGPPNEKLFF; cdr3_nt: TGTGCCAGCAGCTTAAACAGGGGGCCCCCTAATGAAAAACTGTTTTTT
d_call: NA; j_call: TRBJ2-3; clone_size: NA; v_call: TRBV6-6; cdr3_aa: CASSYHSTDTQYF; cdr3_nt: TGTGCCAGCAGTTACCATTCGACAGATACGCAGTATTTT
d_call: NA; j_call: TRBJ2-3; clone_size: NA; v_call: TRBV19; cdr3_aa: CASSMSGVSGDTQYF; cdr3_nt: TGTGCCAGTAGTATGTCTGGGGTTTCAGGAGATACGCAGTATTTT
d_call: NA; j_call: TRBJ1-1; clone_size: NA; v_call: TRBV27; cdr3_aa: CASSPRDTRIVAFF; cdr3_nt: TGTGCCAGCAGTCCCCGGGACACCCGCATTGTAGCTTTCTTT
d_call: TRBD1; j_call: TRBJ2-7; clone_size: few; v_call: TRBV7-9; cdr3_aa: CASSFAGGNEQYF; cdr3_nt: TGTGCCAGCAGCTTCGCAGGGGGCAACGAGCAGTACTTC
d_call: NA; j_call: TRBJ2-3; clone_size: NA; v_call: TRBV6-5; cdr3_aa: CASRGDATDTQYF; cdr3_nt: TGTGCCAGCAGGGGGGACGCAACAGATACGCAGTATTTT
d_call: TRBD2; j_call: TRBJ2-2; clone_size: NA; v_call: TRBV9; cdr3_aa: CASSNFPGLATGELFF; cdr3_nt: TGTGCCAGCAGCAACTTCCCGGGACTAGCCACCGGGGAGCTGTTTTTT
d_call: TRBD1; j_call: TRBJ1-2; clone_size: NA; v_call: TRBV30; cdr3_aa: CAWSRQGGAGYTF; cdr3_nt: TGTGCCTGGAGCCGACAGGGGGGGGCCGGCTACACCTTC
d_call: TRBD2; j_call: TRBJ2-1; clone_size: NA; v_call: TRBV5-1; cdr3_aa: CASSRTSGRAHEQFF; cdr3_nt: TGCGCCAGCAGCCGAACTAGCGGGAGGGCTCATGAGCAGTTCTTC
d_call: TRBD2; j_call: TRBJ2-7; clone_size: once; v_call: TRBV19; cdr3_aa: CASSYGLAGDLYEQYF; cdr3_nt: TGTGCCAGTAGCTACGGACTAGCGGGGGATCTGTACGAGCAGTACTTC
d_call: TRBD1; j_call: TRBJ2-7; clone_size: NA; v_call: TRBV5-1; cdr3_aa: CASSLVQGARSGRLEQYF; cdr3_nt: TGCGCCAGCAGCTTGGTACAGGGGGCACGTAGCGGCCGACTCGAGCAGTACTTC
d_call: NA; j_call: TRBJ1-2; clone_size: NA; v_call: TRBV12-3/TRBV12-4; cdr3_aa: CASRTGGVYGYTF; cdr3_nt: TGTGCCAGCAGAACAGGTGGGGTTTATGGCTACACCTTC
d_call: TRBD1; j_call: TRBJ1-1; clone_size: NA; v_call: TRBV29-1; cdr3_aa: CSVENQGARTEAFF; cdr3_nt: TGCAGCGTTGAGAACCAGGGGGCTCGGACTGAAGCTTTCTTT
d_call: TRBD1; j_call: TRBJ2-2; clone_size: once; v_call: TRBV6-2/TRBV6-3; cdr3_aa: CASSPSGQGKTGELFF; cdr3_nt: TGTGCCAGCAGTCCATCTGGACAGGGGAAGACCGGGGAGCTGTTTTTT
d_call: TRBD2; j_call: TRBJ2-7; clone_size: NA; v_call: TRBV5-6; cdr3_aa: CASSNSIAGVPHEQYF; cdr3_nt: TGTGCCAGCAGCAACTCAATAGCGGGGGTTCCCCACGAGCAGTACTTC
d_call: NA; j_call: TRBJ2-5; clone_size: NA; v_call: TRBV6-5; cdr3_aa: CASSWGRSEETQYF; cdr3_nt: TGTGCCAGCAGTTGGGGACGGAGCGAAGAGACCCAGTACTTC
d_call: NA; j_call: TRBJ2-1; clone_size: NA; v_call: TRBV6-6; cdr3_aa: CASSSQGGNGGEQFF; cdr3_nt: TGTGCCAGCAGTTCCCAGGGCGGGAATGGGGGTGAGCAGTTCTTC
d_call: NA; j_call: TRBJ2-7; clone_size: NA; v_call: TRBV6-1; cdr3_aa: CASSELGGALYEQYF; cdr3_nt: TGTGCCAGCAGTGAATTAGGAGGGGCTTTGTACGAGCAGTACTTC
d_call: NA; j_call: TRBJ2-3; clone_size: NA; v_call: TRBV7-2; cdr3_aa: CASSLTNLGQDTQYF; cdr3_nt: TGTGCCAGCAGCTTAACGAATCTAGGTCAAGATACGCAGTATTTT
d_call: TRBD2; j_call: TRBJ2-3; clone_size: NA; v_call: TRBV6-5; cdr3_aa: CASSRETSGVATQYF; cdr3_nt: TGTGCCAGCAGCCGAGAGACTAGCGGGGTGGCTACGCAGTATTTT
d_call: NA; j_call: TRBJ1-5; clone_size: NA; v_call: TRBV18; cdr3_aa: CASSPQSNRNQPQHF; cdr3_nt: TGTGCCAGCTCACCACAGAGTAATCGCAATCAGCCCCAGCATTTT
d_call: NA; j_call: TRBJ1-1; clone_size: NA; v_call: TRBV19; cdr3_aa: CASKRREPSEAFF; cdr3_nt: TGTGCCAGTAAGCGCCGGGAGCCTTCTGAAGCTTTCTTT
d_call: NA; j_call: TRBJ2-2; clone_size: NA; v_call: TRBV9; cdr3_aa: CASSGNTGELFF; cdr3_nt: TGTGCCAGCAGCGGAAACACCGGGGAGCTGTTTTTT
d_call: TRBD1; j_call: TRBJ1-6; clone_size: NA; v_call: TRBV29-1; cdr3_aa: CSAQQLQGVGSPLHF; cdr3_nt: TGCAGCGCCCAACAGCTACAGGGGGTGGGTTCACCCCTCCACTTT
d_call: NA; j_call: TRBJ2-4; clone_size: few; v_call: TRBV11-2; cdr3_aa: CASSSRLAKNIQYF; cdr3_nt: TGTGCCAGCAGCTCCAGGCTAGCCAAAAACATTCAGTACTTC
d_call: TRBD1; j_call: TRBJ2-7; clone_size: NA; v_call: TRBV10-3; cdr3_aa: CATMPGQGRYEQYF; cdr3_nt: TGTGCCACCATGCCGGGACAGGGGAGGTACGAGCAGTACTTC
d_call: NA; j_call: TRBJ2-3; clone_size: NA; v_call: TRBV30; cdr3_aa: CAWSARQTDTQYF; cdr3_nt: TGTGCCTGGAGTGCCCGACAGACAGATACGCAGTATTTT
d_call: TRBD2; j_call: TRBJ2-1; clone_size: NA; v_call: TRBV4-3; cdr3_aa: CASSQDPSAGVLYNEQFF; cdr3_nt: TGCGCCAGCAGCCAAGATCCCAGCGCGGGGGTCCTCTACAATGAGCAGTTCTTC
d_call: TRBD2; j_call: TRBJ2-7; clone_size: few; v_call: TRBV28; cdr3_aa: CASSFLLGLAASFEQYF; cdr3_nt: TGTGCCAGCAGTTTTCTACTTGGACTAGCGGCGTCTTTCGAGCAGTACTTC
d_call: TRBD1; j_call: TRBJ2-7; clone_size: NA; v_call: TRBV25-1; cdr3_aa: CASSDPPGGPSTNEQYF; cdr3_nt: TGTGCCAGCAGTGACCCGCCAGGGGGACCAAGTACTAACGAGCAGTACTTC